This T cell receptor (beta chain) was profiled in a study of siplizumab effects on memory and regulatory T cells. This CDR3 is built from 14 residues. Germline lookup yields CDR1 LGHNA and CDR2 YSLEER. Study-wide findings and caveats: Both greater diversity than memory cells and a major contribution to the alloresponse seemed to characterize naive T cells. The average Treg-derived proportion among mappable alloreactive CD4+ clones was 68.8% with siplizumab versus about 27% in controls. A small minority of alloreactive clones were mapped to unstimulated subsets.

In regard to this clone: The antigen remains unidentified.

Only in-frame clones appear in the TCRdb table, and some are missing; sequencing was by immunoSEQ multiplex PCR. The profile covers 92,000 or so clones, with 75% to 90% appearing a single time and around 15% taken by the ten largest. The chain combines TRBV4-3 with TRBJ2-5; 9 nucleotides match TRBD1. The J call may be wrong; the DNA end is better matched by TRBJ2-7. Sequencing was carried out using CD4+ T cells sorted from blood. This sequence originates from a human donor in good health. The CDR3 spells CASSQDDRGYEQYF. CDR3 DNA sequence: TGCGCCAGCAGCCAAGATGACAGGGGGTACGAGCAGTACTTC.